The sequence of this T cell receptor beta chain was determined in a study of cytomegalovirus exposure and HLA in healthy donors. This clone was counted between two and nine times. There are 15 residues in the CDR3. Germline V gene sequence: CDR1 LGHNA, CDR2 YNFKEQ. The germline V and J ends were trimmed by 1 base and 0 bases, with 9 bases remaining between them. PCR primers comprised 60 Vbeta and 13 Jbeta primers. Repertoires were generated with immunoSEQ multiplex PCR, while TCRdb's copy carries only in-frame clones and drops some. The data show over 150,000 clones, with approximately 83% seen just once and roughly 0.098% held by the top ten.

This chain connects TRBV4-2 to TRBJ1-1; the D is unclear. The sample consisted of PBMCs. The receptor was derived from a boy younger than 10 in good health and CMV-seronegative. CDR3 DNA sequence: TGTGCCAGCAGCCAAGTAAGCATACTGAACACTGAAGCTTTCTTT. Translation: CASSQVSILNTEAFF.